Shown below are 30 T cell receptor beta chains from a single sample sequenced in a study of T-cell reconstitution after alpha-beta-depleted transplantation in children. This sample's TCRbeta library carried unique molecular identifier barcodes. TCRdb recomputed calls from the PCR reads with MiXCR, one row per CDR3 protein. This sample has some 200,000 distinct CDR3 sequences, with under 8.5% found just once. Sequencing used PBMCs, mostly from graft donor cells, obtained 360 days after TCRalphabeta/CD19-depleted stem cell transplant. The receptor set was obtained from a male patient aged 2-15 years who had a stem cell transplant for acute myeloid leukemia, so the T cells may come from the graft donor.

In its sample, this clonotype was seen many times. This chain connects TRBV10-3 to TRBJ1-1, with D perhaps matching TRBD1 (5 bases). The CDR3 totals 12 residues. Trimming shortened V by 9 bases and J by 4 bases, and 12 bases separated the two germline ends. Looked up from germline, CDR1 is ENHRY and CDR2 is SYGVKD. The DNA of the CDR3 is TGTGCCATGGGACCCCCGGGCACTGAAGCTTTCTTT. Its translation: CAMGPPGTEAFF.

This chain joins TRBV12-3 or TRBV12-4 and TRBJ1-2; no definite D call. The CDR3 runs 13 residues. The ends were cut back, 7 bases at V and 6 bases at J, with 15 bases in the middle. This CDR3 is CASTPDDPHGYTF. Written as DNA, the CDR3 is TGTGCCAGCACACCAGACGATCCTCATGGCTACACCTTC.

J is TRBJ1-2 and V is TRBV29-1; TRBD1 agrees at 7 bases. The ends lost 6 bases at V and 6 bases at J; junction bases unmatched: 7. Germline loops: CDR1 SQVTM, CDR2 ANQGSEA. The CDR3 has 12 amino acids. The DNA for the CDR3 is TGCAGCGTCGGGGACAGCCTGCATGGCTACACCTTC. It is translated as CSVGDSLHGYTF.

This clonotype was picked up a small number of times. The chain carries TRBV7-6 and TRBJ1-2, with 9 nucleotides matching TRBD1. The germline V gene has CDR1 SGHVS and CDR2 FNYEAQ. J gave up 5 bases and V 4 bases, and 2 bases lay outside the gene matches. The CDR3 is 13 amino acids. The DNA for the CDR3 is TGTGCCAGCAGCTACGGACAGGGGTATGGCTACACCTTC. This translates into CASSYGQGYGYTF.

The chain recombines TRBV18 with TRBJ1-2; D might be TRBD1 (5 bases). The V and J ends lost 3 bases and 3 bases respectively, with 8 bases between them. The CDR3 length is 13 residues. Germline CDR1 and CDR2: KGHSH and LQKENI. In DNA form, the CDR3 reads TGTGCCAGCTCACCGGGGGTCGACTATGGCTACACCTTC. Amino acid sequence: CASSPGVDYGYTF.

This clonotype was found a few times. This rearrangement joins TRBV5-1 to TRBJ2-3, with 9 bases matching TRBD2. V shed 3 bases, J shed 2 bases, and the junction held 10 bases outside the gene matches. The length of the CDR3 is 17 residues. CDR1 and CDR2 from the germline V gene are SGHRS and YFSETQ. DNA for the CDR3: TGCGCCAGCAGCTCGACCTTTAGCGGGAGAGACACAGATACGCAGTATTTT. Translation: CASSSTFSGRDTDTQYF.

This clonotype was seen a handful of times. V is TRBV4-2 and J is TRBJ2-1, with TRBD2 matching over 7 bases. Losses at the gene ends were 1 base for V and 5 bases for J; bases not matched to a gene: 8. The CDR3 runs 16 residues. The germline V gene has CDR1 LGHNA and CDR2 YNFKEQ. CDR3 coding DNA: TGTGCCAGCAGCCAAGGTGGGCGGGAGACCGACAATGAGCAGTTCTTC. Its translation: CASSQGGRETDNEQFF.

This clonotype has only a few counts. The chain combines TRBV29-1 with TRBJ2-5, with a possible D match to TRBD1 (6 bases). With 6 bases removed from V and 4 bases from J, the gap between germline ends came to 12 bases. CDR1 and CDR2 (germline): SQVTM, ANQGSEA. This CDR3 has 12 residues. CDR3: CSVHRELETQYF. Here the CDR3 DNA reads TGCAGCGTCCACAGGGAGTTAGAGACCCAGTACTTC.

The chain has TRBV6-4 and TRBJ2-2, with D possibly TRBD1 on 5 matching bases. V gave up 4 bases and J gave up 4 bases, with 16 bases separating them. The CDR3 sequence is 16 residues long. Germline V gene data show CDR1 as MRHNA and CDR2 as SNTAGT. CDR3 in amino acids: CASSGTDTPGTGELFF. Here the CDR3 DNA reads TGTGCCAGCAGTGGGACGGACACCCCGGGCACCGGGGAGCTGTTTTTT.

This clonotype was counted ten times or more. The rearrangement links TRBV15 to TRBJ2-1; 9 nucleotides agree with TRBD2. After removal of 2 bases from V and 0 bases from J, the junction contained 8 bases not matched to a gene. The CDR3 is 18 residues long. Germline-derived CDR1 and CDR2 are LNHNV and YYDKDF (reference sequence). CDR3 loop: CATSRLRTSEGSYNEQFF. As DNA, the CDR3 is TGTGCCACCAGCAGACTAAGGACTAGCGAGGGCTCCTACAATGAGCAGTTCTTC.

The chain employs TRBV19 and TRBJ2-7; D is unresolved. Looked up from germline, CDR1 is LNHDA and CDR2 is SQIVND (reference sequence). The CDR3 runs 13 residues. The V end lost 3 bases, the J end lost 3 bases, and 9 bases lay between the germline ends. The CDR3, as DNA: TGTGCCAGTAGTATGATTCCGGTCTACGAGCAGTACTTC. Translating it yields CASSMIPVYEQYF.

V gene TRBV25-1 combines with J gene TRBJ2-7; no definite D call. Trimming removed 9 bases from V and 5 bases from J, with 8 bases in between. This CDR3 has 10 amino acids. The germline gives CDR1 MGHDK, CDR2 SYGVNS. For the CDR3, the DNA is TGTGCCAGGAGCCCCCACGAGCAGTACGTC. It specifies CARSPHEQYV.

This clonotype was recorded a few times. The chain links TRBV15 to TRBJ2-1; 7 bases map to TRBD1. V shed 4 bases and J 2 bases; nucleotides not matched to a gene: 5. This CDR3 contains 15 residues. Looked up from germline, CDR1 is LNHNV and CDR2 is YYDKDF (reference sequence). This chain's CDR3 is CATSTAGTAYNEQFF. DNA for the CDR3: TGTGCCACCAGCACAGCCGGGACAGCCTACAATGAGCAGTTCTTC.

The CDR3 region has the DNA TGTGCCAGCAGCTTAGTTCCCCAGGGCGGTAGCGATGAGCAGTTCTTC. Encoded protein: CASSLVPQGGSDEQFF. The rearrangement links TRBV7-2 to TRBJ2-1; the D call may be TRBD1 or TRBD2 (5 bases each). Germline V CDR1 and CDR2: SGHTA, FQGNSA. The CDR3 loop spans 16 amino acids. Trimming shortened V by 1 base and J by 8 bases, and 18 bases separated the two germline ends.

The table lists this clonotype with many counts. The V gene is TRBV20-1, the J gene TRBJ2-5; D tentatively reads TRBD1 or TRBD2 (5 bases each). This CDR3 spans 13 amino acids. Germline assignment: CDR1 DFQATT and CDR2 SNEGSKA (reference sequence). The germline V and J ends were trimmed by 7 bases and 1 base, with 13 bases remaining between them. Here the CDR3 reads CSVKRGAQETQYF. The CDR3 nucleotides are TGCAGTGTAAAGAGGGGCGCCCAAGAGACCCAGTACTTC.

The chain employs TRBV6-5 and TRBJ1-2; 8 bases line up with TRBD1. The J segment lost 8 bases and the V segment lost 0 bases, leaving 2 bases of the junction unmatched. The CDR3 spans 13 residues. Per germline, CDR1 MNHEY and CDR2 SVGAGI. CDR3 DNA sequence: TGTGCCAGCAGTTACTCGGCAGGGGGCGGCTACACCTTC. It encodes CASSYSAGGGYTF.

This clonotype appeared a few times. V gene TRBV5-1 combines with J gene TRBJ2-5; 9 nucleotides agree with TRBD2. The CDR3 contains 17 residues. Looked up from germline, CDR1 is SGHRS and CDR2 is YFSETQ. V was pared by 6 bases and J by 1 base, with 13 bases of the junction left unmatched. CDR3 DNA: TGCGCCAGCACCGTTAGGCCACTAGCGGGCGGCCAAGAGACCCAGTACTTC. It yields the protein CASTVRPLAGGQETQYF.

Remarks on this clonotype: One end of the junction is discordant with germline, which a read error may explain. In DNA form, the CDR3 reads TGTGCCAGCAGTCAAGAGGCGGGAGGCCCTCCCAGGTTT. This translates into CASSQEAGGPPRF. The chain links TRBV2 to TRBJ2-3; 8 bases are a match to TRBD2. From germline, CDR1 is SNHLY and CDR2 FYNNEI. The CDR3 runs to 13 residues.

The gene calls are TRBV7-6 and TRBJ2-2, with 7 nucleotides matching TRBD1. The CDR3 is made up of 14 amino acids. The germline V gene has CDR1 SGHVS and CDR2 FNYEAQ. The junction had 3 bases not matched to a gene; V was cut back by 3 bases and J by 5 bases. CDR3: CASSLGQFTGELFF. The CDR3 bases are TGTGCCAGCAGCTTGGGACAGTTTACCGGGGAGCTGTTTTTT.

This clonotype appeared many times. V gene TRBV6-5 combines with J gene TRBJ1-1; D perhaps matches TRBD1 (5 bases). The CDR3 totals 15 residues. Germline V gene data show CDR1 as MNHEY and CDR2 as SVGAGI. Trimming stripped 0 bases from V and 2 bases from J, with 10 bases between. CDR3 in DNA: TGTGCCAGCAGTTACTCTACGACAGTCAACACTGAAGCTTTCTTT. This translates into CASSYSTTVNTEAFF.

The CDR3 here is CASTLERGLGQYF. CDR3 nucleotide sequence: TGTGCCAGCACCCTGGAGCGGGGGTTGGGGCAGTACTTC. The genes are TRBV7-2 and TRBJ2-7; 8 positions agree with TRBD2. The CDR3 spans 13 residues. Germline values: CDR1 SGHTA, CDR2 FQGNSA. The V and J ends lost 7 bases and 9 bases, in that order; junction bases with no gene match: 11.

There are many counts of this clonotype. This chain joins TRBV7-2 and TRBJ2-5, with TRBD1 matching over 10 bases. CDR1 is SGHTA, CDR2 FQGNSA, per germline. V lost 1 base to trimming and J lost 5 bases; unmatched junction nucleotides: 10. CDR3 length: 17 amino acids. The CDR3: CASSLGGWTGGWETQYF. The CDR3 nucleotides read TGTGCCAGCAGCTTAGGGGGATGGACAGGGGGTTGGGAGACCCAGTACTTC. Looking up the rest from reference TRBV7-2 and TRBJ2-5 gives the full variable domain: GAGVSQSPSNKVTEKGKDVELRCDPISGHTALYWYRQSLGQGLEFLIYFQGNSAPDKSGLPSDRFSAERTGGSVSTLTIQRTQQEDSAVYLCASSLGGWTGGWETQYFGPGTRLLVL.

This clonotype turned up a few times. This rearrangement joins TRBV4-3 to TRBJ2-1; 12 bases are a match to TRBD2. The CDR3 runs 15 residues. The J segment lost 8 bases and the V segment lost 4 bases, leaving 6 bases of the junction unmatched. Per the germline V gene, CDR1 is LGHNA and CDR2 is YSLEER. Written as DNA, the CDR3 is TGCGCCAGCAGCCTAACTAGCGGGAGGACCGATGAGCAGTTCTTC. Amino acid sequence: CASSLTSGRTDEQFF.

V is TRBV19 and J is TRBJ2-3; the match to TRBD1 covers 9 bases. The CDR3 has 14 residues. V shed 5 bases, J shed 3 bases, and the junction held 3 bases outside the gene matches. Germline CDR1 LNHDA, CDR2 SQIVND (reference sequence). CDR3 residues: CASSRDRETDTQYF. Written as DNA, the CDR3 is TGTGCCAGTAGTCGGGACAGGGAGACAGATACGCAGTATTTT. The whole variable domain, remainder taken from reference TRBV19 and TRBJ2-3, is DGGITQSPKYLFRKEGQNVTLSCEQNLNHDAMYWYRQDPGQGLRLIYYSQIVNDFQKGDIAEGYSVSREKKESFPLTVTSAQKNPTAFYLCASSRDRETDTQYFGPGTRLTVL.

Many counts were recorded for this clonotype. The chain is built from TRBV28 and TRBJ1-1; 7 bases match TRBD1. The CDR3 contains 15 residues. The V gene end was trimmed by 1 base and the J gene end by 0 bases; junction bases not matched to a gene: 2. Germline values: CDR1 MDHEN, CDR2 SYDVKM. CDR3 loop: CASSLLGQLNTEAFF. The CDR3 region has the DNA TGTGCCAGCAGTTTATTGGGACAGTTGAACACTGAAGCTTTCTTT.

The J gene is TRBJ1-5, the V gene TRBV24-1; D remains unclear. This CDR3 has 16 residues. Trimming shortened V by 5 bases and J by 4 bases, and 17 bases separated the two germline ends. Germline CDR1 and CDR2: KGHDR and SFDVKD. The CDR3 here is CATSGPPWQENQPQHF. CDR3 nucleotide sequence: TGTGCCACCAGTGGTCCTCCGTGGCAGGAGAATCAGCCCCAGCATTTT.

V usage is TRBV29-1 and J usage is TRBJ2-1, with 7 positions matching TRBD2. The germline CDR1 and CDR2 sequences are SQVTM and ANQGSEA. CDR3 size: 15 residues. The junction had 4 bases not matched to a gene; V was cut back by 1 base and J by 1 base. The CDR3 here is CSVEGLAGSYNEQFF. CDR3 in DNA: TGCAGCGTTGAAGGACTAGCCGGATCCTACAATGAGCAGTTCTTC.

The rearrangement links TRBV7-2 to TRBJ1-4, with no clear D. There are 15 residues in the CDR3. Germline V gene data show CDR1 as SGHTA and CDR2 as FQGNSA. Trimming shortened V by 2 bases and J by 5 bases, and 12 bases separated the two germline ends. CDR3 DNA: TGTGCCAGCAGCTTACAGCGAATTCACAATGAAAAACTGTTTTTT. Protein: CASSLQRIHNEKLFF.

The V and J genes are TRBV18 and TRBJ2-3, with D unresolved. The germline V and J ends were trimmed by 3 bases and 1 base, with 11 bases remaining between them. CDR3 length: 15 residues. Germline V CDR1 and CDR2: KGHSH, LQKENI. CDR3 protein: CASSPFRARTDTQYF. As DNA, the CDR3 is TGTGCCAGCTCACCCTTCCGGGCACGCACAGATACGCAGTATTTT.

In this sample, this clonotype turned up a few times. The chain joins TRBV28 to TRBJ2-7, with a weak D call TRBD2 (5 bases). V was shortened by 6 bases and J by 3 bases, with 15 bases between the two germline ends. The CDR3 is 14 residues long. Germline V lookup: CDR1 MDHEN, CDR2 SYDVKM. CDR3 sequence reads: CASSPAATFYEQYF. CDR3 coding DNA: TGTGCCAGCAGCCCAGCGGCGACGTTCTACGAGCAGTACTTC.